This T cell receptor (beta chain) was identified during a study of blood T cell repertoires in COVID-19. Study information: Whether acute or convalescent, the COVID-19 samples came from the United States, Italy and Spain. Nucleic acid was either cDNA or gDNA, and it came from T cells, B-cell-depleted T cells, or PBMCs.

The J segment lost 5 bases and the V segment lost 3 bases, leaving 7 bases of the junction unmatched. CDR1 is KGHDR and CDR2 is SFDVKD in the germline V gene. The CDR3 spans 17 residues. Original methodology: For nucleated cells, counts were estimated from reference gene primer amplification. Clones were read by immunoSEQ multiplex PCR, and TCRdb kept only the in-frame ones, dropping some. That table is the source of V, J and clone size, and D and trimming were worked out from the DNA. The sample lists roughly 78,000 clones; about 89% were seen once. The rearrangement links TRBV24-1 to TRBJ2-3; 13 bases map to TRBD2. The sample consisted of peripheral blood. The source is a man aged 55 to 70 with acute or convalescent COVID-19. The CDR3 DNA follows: TGTGCCACCAGTGATGCCGGGACTAGCGGGACAGGAGATACGCAGTATTTT. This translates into CATSDAGTSGTGDTQYF.